Presented here are 2 T cell receptor beta chains from one specimen sequenced in a study of memory CD4+ T cells and cytomegalovirus serostatus. The sort gate was single viable CD3+CD4+CD8-CD45RO+ cells for memory CD4+ T cells. Method: immunoSEQ multiplex PCR; TCRdb's copy keeps in-frame clones and lacks some. This table holds about 64,000 clones, over 60% found once. Sequences were obtained from memory CD4+ T cells from blood. The receptors originated from an adult in good health and CMV-seronegative.

The rearrangement links TRBV25-1 to TRBJ1-4; D uncertain. The V and J ends lost 7 bases and 7 bases respectively, with 10 bases between them. CDR1 and CDR2 from the germline V gene are MGHDK and SYGVNS. The CDR3 spans 12 residues. The CDR3 DNA reads TGTGCCAGCAACCCCGGCAGTGAAAAACTGTTTTTT. It codes for CASNPGSEKLFF.

The chain links TRBV11-2 to TRBJ1-1; 11 bases are shared with TRBD1. This CDR3 is built from 17 residues. V was pared by 4 bases and J by 2 bases, with 9 bases of the junction left unmatched. Germline-derived CDR1 and CDR2 are SGHAT and FQNNGV. The CDR3 region is CASSSTDRGRRNTEAFF. CDR3 sequence (DNA): TGTGCCAGCAGCTCCACGGACAGGGGGCGACGAAACACTGAAGCTTTCTTT.